The sequence of this TCR beta chain was determined in a study of blood T cell repertoires in COVID-19. The table came from immunoSEQ multiplex PCR; TCRdb's copy has only in-frame clones and leaves some out. The table includes about 410,000 clones, approximately 90% detected once. The specimen was peripheral blood. The receptor comes from a middle-aged woman with COVID-19, enrolled during active disease.

The CDR3 DNA sequence: TGTGCCATCACTGACTCTCTACTACAGGGAGTCTATGGCTACACCTTC. It translates to CAITDSLLQGVYGYTF. The chain has TRBV10-3 and TRBJ1-2; D may be TRBD1 (6 bases). The CDR3 sequence is 16 residues long. Germline CDR1 ENHRY, CDR2 SYGVKD. The V end was cut by 7 bases, the J end by 4 bases, with 22 bases between.